This T cell receptor (beta chain) was sequenced for a study of PD-1 blockade in mismatch repair-deficient tumors. Study details: All were previously treated, progressing patients with about twelve mismatch repair-deficient cancer types. The study, taken as a whole, reports: Tumor-resident clones, often undetectable pretreatment in blood, expanded then contracted after pembrolizumab.

Remarks on this clone: Its antigen is still unknown.

The CDR3 is 17 residues long. V gave up 3 bases and J gave up 6 bases, with 22 bases separating them. Germline CDR1 and CDR2: MGHRA and YSYEKL. Every patient had mismatch repair deficiency by PCR or immunohistochemistry. TCR sequencing covered a few patients who responded to pembrolizumab. Repertoires were generated with immunoSEQ multiplex PCR, while TCRdb's copy carries only in-frame clones and drops some. Of some 120,000 clones listed, more than 85% were seen once; the top ten hold roughly 14%. The sample consisted of peripheral blood, taken 44 weeks after starting pembrolizumab. The chain carries TRBV4-1 and TRBJ2-3; D may correspond to TRBD1 or TRBD2 (6 bases each). This clonotype was sampled from an adult with mismatch repair-deficient cancer. The CDR3 region has the DNA TGCGCCAGCAGCCAGGTGGCTGGGGGGCCTGCGGGGGATACGCAGTATTTT. Translation gives CASSQVAGGPAGDTQYF.